Here is one TCR beta chain with its context. The data are from a study of blood T cell repertoires in COVID-19. Study-level information: Whether acute or convalescent, the COVID-19 samples came from the United States, Italy and Spain. Nucleic acid was either cDNA or gDNA, and it came from T cells, B-cell-depleted T cells, or PBMCs.

Per the original data handling: Amplification from reference gene primers served as the basis for estimated nucleated cell counts. The repertoire was sequenced with immunoSEQ multiplex PCR; TCRdb's copy has only in-frame clones and lacks some. Clone size and V and J calls were adopted from that table, with D and trimming inferred from the DNA. This sample has around 240,000 clones, with 65% to 90% found just once. The V segment lost 4 bases and the J segment 7 bases; nucleotides outside the gene matches: 9. The germline gives CDR1 MDHEN, CDR2 SYDVKM. This CDR3 is built from 15 residues. This clonotype was obtained from a woman between 45 and 60 years old with acute or convalescent COVID-19. V gene TRBV28 combines with J gene TRBJ1-2; 10 nucleotides line up with TRBD1. The specimen sequenced was peripheral blood. The CDR3 spells CASSSGTGVLSGYTF. CDR3 bases: TGTGCCAGCAGTTCCGGGACAGGGGTACTCTCTGGCTACACCTTC.